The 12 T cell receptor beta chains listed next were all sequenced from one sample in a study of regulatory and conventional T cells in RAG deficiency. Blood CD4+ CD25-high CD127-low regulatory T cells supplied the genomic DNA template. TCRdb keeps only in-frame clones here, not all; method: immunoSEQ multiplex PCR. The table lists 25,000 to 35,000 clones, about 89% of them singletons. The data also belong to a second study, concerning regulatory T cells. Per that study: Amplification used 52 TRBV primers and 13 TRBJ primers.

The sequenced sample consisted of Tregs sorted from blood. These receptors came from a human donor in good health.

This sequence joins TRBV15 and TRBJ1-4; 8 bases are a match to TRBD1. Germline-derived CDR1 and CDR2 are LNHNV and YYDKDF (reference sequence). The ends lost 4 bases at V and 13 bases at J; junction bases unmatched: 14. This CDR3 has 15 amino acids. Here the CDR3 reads CATSTPGQGPSLLFF. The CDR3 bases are TGTGCCACCAGCACACCAGGACAGGGACCATCTTTACTGTTTTTT.

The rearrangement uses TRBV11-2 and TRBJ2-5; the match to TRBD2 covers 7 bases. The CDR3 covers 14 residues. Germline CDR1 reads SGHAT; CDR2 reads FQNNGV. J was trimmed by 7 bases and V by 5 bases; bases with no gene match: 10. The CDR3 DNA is TGTGCCAGCAGCCGTGGGGAGGGCGTGGGGACCCAGTACTTC. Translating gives CASSRGEGVGTQYF.

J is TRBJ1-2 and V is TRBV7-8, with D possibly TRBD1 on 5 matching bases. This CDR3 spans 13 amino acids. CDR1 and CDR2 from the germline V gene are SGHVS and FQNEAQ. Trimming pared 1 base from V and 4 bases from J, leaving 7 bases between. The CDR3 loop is CASSLDRIYGYTF. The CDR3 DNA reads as TGTGCCAGCAGCTTAGACAGGATCTATGGCTACACCTTC. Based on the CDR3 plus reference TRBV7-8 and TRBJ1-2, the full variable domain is GAGVSQSPRYKVAKRGQDVALRCDPISGHVSLFWYQQALGQGPEFLTYFQNEAQLDKSGLPSDRFFAERPEGSVSTLKIQRTQQEDSAVYLCASSLDRIYGYTFGSGTRLTVV.

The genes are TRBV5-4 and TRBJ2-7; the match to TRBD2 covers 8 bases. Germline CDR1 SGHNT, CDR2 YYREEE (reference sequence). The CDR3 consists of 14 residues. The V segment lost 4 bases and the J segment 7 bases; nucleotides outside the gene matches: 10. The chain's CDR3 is CASSPTGGPGEQYF. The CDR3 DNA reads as TGTGCCAGCAGCCCCACGGGGGGGCCGGGGGAGCAGTACTTC. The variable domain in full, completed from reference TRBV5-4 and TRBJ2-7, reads ETGVTQSPTHLIKTRGQQVTLRCSSQSGHNTVSWYQQALGQGPQFIFQYYREEENGRGNFPPRFSGLQFPNYSSELNVNALELDDSALYLCASSPTGGPGEQYFGPGTRLTVT.

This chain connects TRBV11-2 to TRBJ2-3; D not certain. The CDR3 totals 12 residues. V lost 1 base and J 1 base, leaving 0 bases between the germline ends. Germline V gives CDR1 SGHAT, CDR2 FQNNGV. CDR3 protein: CASSLGTDTQYF. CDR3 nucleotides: TGTGCCAGCAGCTTAGGCACAGATACGCAGTATTTT. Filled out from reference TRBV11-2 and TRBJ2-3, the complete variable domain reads EAGVAQSPRYKIIEKRQSVAFWCNPISGHATLYWYQQILGQGPKLLIQFQNNGVVDDSQLPKDRFSAERLKGVDSTLKIQPAKLEDSAVYLCASSLGTDTQYFGPGTRLTVL.

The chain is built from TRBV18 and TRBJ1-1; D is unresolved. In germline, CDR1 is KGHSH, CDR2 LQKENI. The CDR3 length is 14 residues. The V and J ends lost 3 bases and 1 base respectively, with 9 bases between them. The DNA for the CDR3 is TGTGCCAGCTCACCTAGAGGGCAGAACACTGAAGCTTTCTTT. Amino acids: CASSPRGQNTEAFF.

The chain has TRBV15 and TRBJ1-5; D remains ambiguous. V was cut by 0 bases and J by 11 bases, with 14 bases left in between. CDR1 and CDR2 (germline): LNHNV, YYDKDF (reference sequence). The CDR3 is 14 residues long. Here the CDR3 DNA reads TGTGCCACCAGCAGAGATCTAATGGGATCAGCCCAGCATTTT. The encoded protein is CATSRDLMGSAQHF.

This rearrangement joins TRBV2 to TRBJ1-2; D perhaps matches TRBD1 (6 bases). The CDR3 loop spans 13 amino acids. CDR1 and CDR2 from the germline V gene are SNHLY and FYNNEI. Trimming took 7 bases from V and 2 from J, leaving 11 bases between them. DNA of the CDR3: TGTGCCAGCAAGGGGGGGCAAAACTATGGCTACACCTTC. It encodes CASKGGQNYGYTF. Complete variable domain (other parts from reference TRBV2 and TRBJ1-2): EPEVTQTPSHQVTQMGQEVILRCVPISNHLYFYWYRQILGQKVEFLVSFYNNEISEKSEIFDDQFSVERPDGSNFTLKIRSTKLEDSAMYFCASKGGQNYGYTFGSGTRLTVV.

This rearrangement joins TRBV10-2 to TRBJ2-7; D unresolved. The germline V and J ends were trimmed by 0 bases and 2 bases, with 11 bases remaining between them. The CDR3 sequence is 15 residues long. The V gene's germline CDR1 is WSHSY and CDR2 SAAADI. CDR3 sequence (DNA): TGCGCCAGCAGTGAGTCGAGGCAGAATCCCTACGAGCAGTACTTC. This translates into CASSESRQNPYEQYF.

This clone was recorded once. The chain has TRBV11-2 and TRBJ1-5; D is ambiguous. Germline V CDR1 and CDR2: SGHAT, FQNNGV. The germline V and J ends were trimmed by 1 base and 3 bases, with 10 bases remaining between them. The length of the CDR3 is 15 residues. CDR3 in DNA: TGTGCCAGCAGCTTAGGAGTACACTACAATCAGCCCCAGCATTTT. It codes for CASSLGVHYNQPQHF.

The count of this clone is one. The CDR3 sequence: CAWSGLGGANTDTQYF. The CDR3 nucleotides are TGTGCCTGGAGTGGCCTGGGGGGGGCGAACACAGATACGCAGTATTTT. This chain joins TRBV30 and TRBJ2-3; TRBD2 might be the D (7 bases). Germline-derived CDR1 and CDR2 are GTSNPN and SVGIG (reference sequence). V was trimmed by 1 base and J by 2 bases, leaving 16 bases between them. This CDR3 comprises 16 residues.

CDR3 DNA sequence: TGCGCCAGCAGCTTCTCCGGGATTGAGCAGTTCTTC. It encodes CASSFSGIEQFF. This chain joins TRBV5-1 and TRBJ2-1; the D gene is possibly TRBD2 (5 bases). Germline V gene data show CDR1 as SGHRS and CDR2 as YFSETQ. The CDR3 contains 12 residues. Trimming took 2 bases from V and 9 from J, leaving 9 bases between them.